This T cell receptor (beta chain) was obtained from a study of cytomegalovirus exposure and HLA in healthy donors. Use of 60 Vbeta and 13 Jbeta primers characterized the PCR. Sequenced by immunoSEQ multiplex PCR; TCRdb stores in-frame clones only, minus some. The sample includes a few hundred thousand clones, over 65% of them seen just once. This clone appeared a few times. This CDR3 has 12 amino acids. Germline-derived CDR1 and CDR2 are GTSNPN and SVGIG (reference sequence). V lost 2 bases to trimming and J lost 6 bases, with 8 bases between them. The TCR comes from a man aged 40-49 years in good health and CMV-seronegative. The sequenced sample consisted of PBMCs. The chain uses TRBV30 and TRBJ2-1; no firm D call. The CDR3 nucleotides are TGTGCCTGGAGTTCAGCGACCAATGAGCAGTTCTTC. Translating it yields CAWSSATNEQFF.